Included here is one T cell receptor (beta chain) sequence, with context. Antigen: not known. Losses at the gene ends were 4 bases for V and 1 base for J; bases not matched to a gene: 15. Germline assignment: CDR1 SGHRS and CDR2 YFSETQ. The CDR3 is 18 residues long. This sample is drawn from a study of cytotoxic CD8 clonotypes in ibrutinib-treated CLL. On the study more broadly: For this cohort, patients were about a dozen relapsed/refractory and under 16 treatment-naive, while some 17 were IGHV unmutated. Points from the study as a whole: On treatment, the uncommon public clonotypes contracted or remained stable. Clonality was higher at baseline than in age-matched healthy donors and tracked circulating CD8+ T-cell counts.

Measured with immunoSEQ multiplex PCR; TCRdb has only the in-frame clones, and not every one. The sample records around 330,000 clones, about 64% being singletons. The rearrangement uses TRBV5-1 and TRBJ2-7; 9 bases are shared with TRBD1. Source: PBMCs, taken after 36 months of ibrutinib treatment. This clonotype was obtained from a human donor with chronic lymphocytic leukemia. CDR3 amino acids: CASSVGTGISPVSYEQYF. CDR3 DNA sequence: TGCGCCAGCAGCGTCGGGACAGGGATTTCTCCGGTGTCCTACGAGCAGTACTTC.